This T cell receptor beta chain was obtained from a study of T cell responses to AZD1222 COVID-19 vaccine. Study-level points and caveats: Most donors were white British, females outnumbered males, and clonal diversity was possibly underestimated. The reported proportion of spike-specific TCRs targeting unmutated variant regions was nearly half. Sampled repertoires all dated from after the peak T cell response. Spike-spanning, vaccine-associated CD4 TCRs were dominant at 160-218 and 743-854.

Worth noting for this clone: The antigen is not known.

The data were produced by immunoSEQ multiplex PCR, yet TCRdb's version contains in-frame clones alone and is incomplete. The table lists roughly 49,000 clones, roughly 87% of them singletons, with less than 3.5% in the top ten. The material was peripheral blood, obtained 28 days after the second AZD1222 dose. This sequence was found in an adult who received the AZD1222 COVID-19 vaccine.

The CDR3 region is CATYPDRSSYNEQFF. As DNA, the CDR3 is TGTGCCACCTACCCCGACAGAAGCTCCTACAATGAGCAGTTCTTC. The chain is built from TRBV10-3 and TRBJ2-1; TRBD1 is a possible D gene (5 bases). The CDR3 is made up of 15 amino acids. CDR1 is ENHRY and CDR2 is SYGVKD in the germline V gene. V lost 10 bases and J 0 bases, leaving 16 bases between the germline ends.